This TCR beta chain was identified in a study of T-cell reconstitution after alpha-beta-depleted transplantation in children. Unique molecular identifiers were incorporated into the prepared TCRbeta library. MiXCR, run by TCRdb on the PCR reads, gives a single entry per CDR3 protein. The sample has about 410,000 distinct CDR3 sequences, about 20% seen once. Germline-derived CDR1 and CDR2 are MNHEY and SVGAGI. J lost 5 bases, V lost 4 bases, and 11 bases had no gene match. CDR3 length equals 18 residues. This TCR came from a human donor who donated a stem cell graft to a child with acute myeloid leukemia. The V and J genes are TRBV6-5 and TRBJ2-1, with 13 bases identical to TRBD2. The sequencing here drew on PBMCs from the stem cell graft donor, taken from the stem cell graft. The CDR3 DNA reads as TGTGCCAGCAGTTCGCGACTAGCGGGAGGTATATTGGACAATGAGCAGTTCTTC. Translating gives CASSSRLAGGILDNEQFF.